This TCR beta chain was captured in a study of regulatory T cells in long-lasting Graves disease. Assembly of TCR beta libraries relied on iRepertoire HTBI primers together with Arm-PCR of CDR3 regions. One entry per CDR3 protein results from TCRdb running MiXCR on the multiplex PCR reads. The sample yields about 540,000 distinct CDR3 sequences, approximately 15% seen once. The germline gives CDR1 SGHRS, CDR2 YFSETQ. This CDR3 spans 15 amino acids. V was clipped by 4 bases and J by 2 bases; unmatched bases: 3. Described time point: newly diagnosed GD, antithyroid drugs for less than 3 months. The TCR library used RNA extracted from PBMCs. This same sample was also taken into another study, of T cells in Graves' hyperthyroidism and ophthalmopathy. That publication notes: TCR CDR3 underwent first-round RT-PCR with the HTBI primer set.

This chain links TRBV5-1 with TRBJ2-1; 10 bases are shared with TRBD2. The sequence came from a man aged 30-40 years with Graves disease. This specimen was peripheral blood mononuclear cells (PBMCs), taken at new diagnosis, from a patient treated with antithyroid drugs. CDR3 nucleotides: TGCGCCAGCAGCACGGGGACTAGCGCCTACAATGAGCAGTTCTTC. Protein sequence: CASSTGTSAYNEQFF.